This entry is about one T cell receptor beta chain. As yet, its antigen is unknown. The PCR contained 60 Vbeta and 13 Jbeta primers. Generated by immunoSEQ multiplex PCR, the TCRdb table keeps only in-frame clones and is missing some. The sample records 100,000 to 140,000 clones, 73% being singletons. This record comes from a study of cytomegalovirus exposure and HLA in healthy donors. Findings and limits, study-wide: Many donors shared some public TCRs, even though most TCR sequences were rare. Being productive about 87% or about 30% of the time was typical of most TCR beta V segments in an earlier analysis. Later, an analysis found that common viral pathogens appeared to be linked with several of the most significant clusters.

CDR1 is LNHDA, CDR2 SQIVND, per germline (reference sequence). Trimming cost V 4 bases and J 7 bases, with 10 bases left between them. This CDR3 is 13 amino acids long. The gene calls are TRBV19 and TRBJ2-2; maybe TRBD1 (6 bases). The source material was PBMCs. The TCR comes from a man aged 25 to 45 in good health and CMV-seronegative. The chain's CDR3 is CASSTGVDGELFF. CDR3 DNA: TGTGCCAGTAGTACAGGGGTCGACGGGGAGCTGTTTTTT.